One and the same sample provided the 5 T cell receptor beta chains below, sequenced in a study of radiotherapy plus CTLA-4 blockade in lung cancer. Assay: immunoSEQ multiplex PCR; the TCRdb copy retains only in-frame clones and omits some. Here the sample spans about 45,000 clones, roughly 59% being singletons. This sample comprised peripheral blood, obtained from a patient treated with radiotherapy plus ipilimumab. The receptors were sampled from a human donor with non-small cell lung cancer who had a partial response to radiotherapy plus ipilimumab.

The CDR3 DNA follows: TGTGCCAGCAGCTTGGACGGGACTAGCGGGGGGGCCGGTGAGACCCAGTACTTC. Protein sequence: CASSLDGTSGGAGETQYF. V gene TRBV7-2 combines with J gene TRBJ2-5, with TRBD2 identical over 16 bases. Germline V gives CDR1 SGHTA, CDR2 FQGNSA. J lost 5 bases, V lost 3 bases, and 9 bases had no gene match. CDR3 length: 18 amino acids. The complete variable domain, with remaining parts taken from reference TRBV7-2 and TRBJ2-5, reads GAGVSQSPSNKVTEKGKDVELRCDPISGHTALYWYRQSLGQGLEFLIYFQGNSAPDKSGLPSDRFSAERTGGSVSTLTIQRTQQEDSAVYLCASSLDGTSGGAGETQYFGPGTRLLVL.

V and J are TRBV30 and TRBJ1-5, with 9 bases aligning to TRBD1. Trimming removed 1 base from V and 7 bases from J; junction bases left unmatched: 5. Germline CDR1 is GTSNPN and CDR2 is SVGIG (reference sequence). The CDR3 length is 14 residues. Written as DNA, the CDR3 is TGTGCCTGGAGTGGGGGACAGGGAGGGCAGCCCCAGCATTTT. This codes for CAWSGGQGGQPQHF.

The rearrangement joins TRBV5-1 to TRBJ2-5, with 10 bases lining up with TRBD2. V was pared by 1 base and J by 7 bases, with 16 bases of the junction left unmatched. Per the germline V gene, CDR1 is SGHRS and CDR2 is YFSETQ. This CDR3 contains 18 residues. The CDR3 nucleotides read TGCGCCAGCAGCTTGCGGTCGGCTAGCGGGAGAGCGACAGGGACCCAGTACTTC. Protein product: CASSLRSASGRATGTQYF. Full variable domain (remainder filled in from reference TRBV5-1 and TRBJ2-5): KAGVTQTPRYLIKTRGQQVTLSCSPISGHRSVSWYQQTPGQGLQFLFEYFSETQRNKGNFPGRFSGRQFSNSRSEMNVSTLELGDSALYLCASSLRSASGRATGTQYFGPGTRLLVL.

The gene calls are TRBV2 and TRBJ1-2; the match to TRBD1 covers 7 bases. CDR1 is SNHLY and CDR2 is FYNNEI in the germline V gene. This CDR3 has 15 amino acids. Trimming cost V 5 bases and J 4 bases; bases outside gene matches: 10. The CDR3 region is CASSPVRDSFYGYTF. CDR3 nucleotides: TGTGCCAGCAGTCCGGTCCGGGACAGCTTCTATGGCTACACCTTC.

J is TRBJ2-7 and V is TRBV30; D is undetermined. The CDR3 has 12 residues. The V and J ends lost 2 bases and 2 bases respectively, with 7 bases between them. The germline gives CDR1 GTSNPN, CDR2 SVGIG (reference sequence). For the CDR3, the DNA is TGTGCCTGGAGTTCGGGTCCCTACGAGCAGTACTTC. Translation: CAWSSGPYEQYF.